This T cell receptor beta chain comes out of a study of blood T cells in healthy people across ages. In germline, CDR1 is ENHRY, CDR2 SYGVKD. This CDR3 spans 13 amino acids. Trimming pared 4 bases from V and 2 bases from J, leaving 8 bases between. A sample-barcoded 5' primer and a J-beta primer mix were used in a second PCR of roughly 7 to 11 cycles. Tags on each cDNA molecule came from a template-switch adaptor with 12 random nucleotides. Using its own MiXCR run on the 5' RACE reads, TCRdb lists one record per CDR3 protein. This table holds 450,000 to 700,000 distinct CDR3 sequences, about 26% found once. This clonotype was seen a few times.

The sequenced sample was blood. The source is a woman in her seventies in good health. The chain uses TRBV10-3 and TRBJ1-2, with D possibly being TRBD1 (5 bases). The CDR3, as DNA: TGTGCCATCAGTGGGCAGGGCAACTATGGCTACACCTTC. As protein: CAISGQGNYGYTF.